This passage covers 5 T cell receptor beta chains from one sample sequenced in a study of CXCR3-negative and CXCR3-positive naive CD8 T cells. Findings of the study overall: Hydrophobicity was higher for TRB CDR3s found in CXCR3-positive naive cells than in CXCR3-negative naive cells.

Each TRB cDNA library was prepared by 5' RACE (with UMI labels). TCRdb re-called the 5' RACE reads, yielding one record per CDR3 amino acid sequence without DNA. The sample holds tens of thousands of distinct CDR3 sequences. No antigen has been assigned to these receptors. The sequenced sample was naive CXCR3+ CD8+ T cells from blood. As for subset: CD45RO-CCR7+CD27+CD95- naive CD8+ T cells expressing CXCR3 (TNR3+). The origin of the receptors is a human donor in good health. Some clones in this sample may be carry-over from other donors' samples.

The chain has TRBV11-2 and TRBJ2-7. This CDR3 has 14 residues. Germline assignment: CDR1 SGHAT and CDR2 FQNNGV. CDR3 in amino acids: CASSPVMVSYEQYF.

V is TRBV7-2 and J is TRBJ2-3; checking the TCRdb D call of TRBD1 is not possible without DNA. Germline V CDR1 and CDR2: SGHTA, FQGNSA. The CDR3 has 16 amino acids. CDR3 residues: CASSLVSGGHTDTQYF.

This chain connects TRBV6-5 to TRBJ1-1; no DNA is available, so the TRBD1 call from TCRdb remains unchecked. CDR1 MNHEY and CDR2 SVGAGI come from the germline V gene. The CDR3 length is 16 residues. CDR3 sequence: CASSYSSSGANTEAFF.

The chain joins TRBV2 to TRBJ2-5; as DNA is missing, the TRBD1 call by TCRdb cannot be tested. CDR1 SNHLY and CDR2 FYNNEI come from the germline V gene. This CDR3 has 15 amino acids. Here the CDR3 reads CASSEGSGGEETQYF.

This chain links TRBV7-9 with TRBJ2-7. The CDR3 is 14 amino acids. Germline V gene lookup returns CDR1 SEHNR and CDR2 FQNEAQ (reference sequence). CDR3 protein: CASSPIGSLYEQYF. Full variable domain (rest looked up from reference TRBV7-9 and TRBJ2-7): DTGVSQNPRHKITKRGQNVTFRCDPISEHNRLYWYRQTLGQGPEFLTYFQNEAQLEKSRLLSDRFSAERPKGSFSTLEIQRTEQGDSAMYLCASSPIGSLYEQYFGPGTRLTVT.